The 21 T cell receptor beta chains below all came from one sample that was sequenced in a study of graft-versus-host responses after intestinal transplantation. Their cognate antigens are unknown. Generated by immunoSEQ multiplex PCR, the TCRdb table keeps only in-frame clones and is missing some. Among about 41,000 clones listed, 85% to 95% were seen once. Sequences were derived from unstimulated CD8+ T cells sorted from spleen or lymph node cells, sampled before transplant. The receptors were gathered from a human donor who was the organ donor for an intestinal transplant.

The chain combines TRBV27 with TRBJ1-5, with 9 positions matching TRBD1. Trimming cost V 7 bases and J 6 bases; bases outside gene matches: 7. The CDR3 covers 14 residues. CDR1 MNHEY and CDR2 SMNVEV come from the germline V gene (reference sequence). The CDR3 is CASKDGTGRQPQHF. CDR3 sequence (DNA): TGTGCCAGCAAAGACGGGACAGGGCGTCAGCCCCAGCATTTT.

This clone was observed once. Written as DNA, the CDR3 is TGCGCCAGCAGCCAGAGAGTGACAGGGTTTACCTACGAGCAGTACTTC. Encoded protein: CASSQRVTGFTYEQYF. The chain is built from TRBV4-1 and TRBJ2-7; 7 nucleotides agree with TRBD1. This CDR3 contains 16 residues. V shed 3 bases and J 2 bases; nucleotides not matched to a gene: 10. Germline-derived CDR1 and CDR2 are MGHRA and YSYEKL.

The chain recombines TRBV11-2 with TRBJ2-5; 14 bases line up with TRBD2. The CDR3 spans 17 residues. CDR1 is SGHAT and CDR2 is FQNNGV in the germline V gene. The V and J ends lost 6 bases and 5 bases, in that order; junction bases with no gene match: 11. The CDR3: CASRPTSGGAMAETQYF. The CDR3 DNA reads TGTGCCAGCAGGCCGACTAGCGGGGGGGCCATGGCGGAGACCCAGTACTTC.

The rearrangement links TRBV9 to TRBJ2-2, with 13 bases that match TRBD2. The CDR3 has 17 amino acids. Per the germline V gene, CDR1 is SGDLS and CDR2 is YYNGEE. V was clipped by 3 bases and J by 2 bases; unmatched bases: 4. CDR3 sequence reads: CASSGLAGGLNTGELFF. In nucleotides, the CDR3 is TGTGCCAGCAGCGGACTAGCGGGGGGCCTTAACACCGGGGAGCTGTTTTTT.

This chain joins TRBV19 and TRBJ1-1, with D unclear. V was pared by 2 bases and J by 0 bases, with 7 bases between. CDR1 and CDR2 from the germline V gene are LNHDA and SQIVND (reference sequence). The CDR3 is 14 residues long. CDR3 residues: CASSINPLNTEAFF. CDR3 coding DNA: TGTGCCAGTAGTATAAATCCTTTGAACACTGAAGCTTTCTTT.

In its sample, this clone was seen once. This chain uses TRBV4-1 with TRBJ2-7, with 7 positions matching TRBD1. V shed 4 bases and J 12 bases; nucleotides not matched to a gene: 9. CDR3 size: 12 residues. Germline loops: CDR1 MGHRA, CDR2 YSYEKL. The CDR3 nucleotides read TGCGCCAGCAGCCCCGGGACAGCGTATAGGTACTTC. Translating gives CASSPGTAYRYF.

The V call is TRBV7-9, the J call TRBJ1-3; 8 bases match TRBD1. In germline, CDR1 is SEHNR, CDR2 FQNEAQ (reference sequence). V was pared by 3 bases and J by 0 bases, with 10 bases of the junction left unmatched. The CDR3 is made up of 18 amino acids. The CDR3 spells CASSLGWGQVLSGNTIYF. The DNA for the CDR3 is TGTGCCAGCAGCTTGGGTTGGGGACAGGTTCTCTCTGGAAACACCATATATTTT.

The rearrangement uses TRBV7-2 and TRBJ2-5; D assignment may be TRBD1 or TRBD2 (5 bases each). V was shortened by 1 base and J by 2 bases, with 11 bases between the two germline ends. CDR3 length: 15 residues. CDR1 and CDR2 (germline): SGHTA, FQGNSA. The DNA of the CDR3 is TGTGCCAGCAGCTTAGTAGGCTGGGGGCAAGAGACCCAGTACTTC. Its translation is CASSLVGWGQETQYF.

The chain employs TRBV5-6 and TRBJ1-2; D ambiguous. The ends were cut back, 1 base at V and 5 bases at J, with 9 bases in the middle. In germline, CDR1 is SGHDT, CDR2 YYEEEE. This CDR3 region has 13 residues. The CDR3 loop is CASSLQTPYGYTF. The CDR3 DNA is TGTGCCAGCAGCTTGCAGACACCATATGGCTACACCTTC.

Here the CDR3 reads CASSRTGQGAPDSPLHF. As DNA, the CDR3 is TGTGCCAGCAGCCGAACGGGACAGGGGGCGCCGGACTCACCCCTCCACTTT. The chain is built from TRBV9 and TRBJ1-6; the match to TRBD1 covers 12 bases. Germline trimming cut 4 bases from V and 10 bases from J; bases unmatched to any gene: 12. CDR1 is SGDLS, CDR2 YYNGEE, per germline. This CDR3 has 17 residues.

The CDR3 bases are TGTGCCAGCAGCAACCCGTCGCGGGGGCGGTCGTCCGGGGAGCTGTTTTTT. The encoded protein is CASSNPSRGRSSGELFF. The genes are TRBV7-9 and TRBJ2-2, with D perhaps TRBD2 (7 bases). CDR3 length: 17 residues. From germline, CDR1 is SEHNR and CDR2 FQNEAQ (reference sequence). The V gene lost 5 bases and the J gene lost 6 bases, with 22 bases spanning the gap.

The chain recombines TRBV7-6 with TRBJ1-1; D remains unclear. The CDR3 runs to 16 residues. V lost 4 bases and J lost 7, with 22 bases in between. Germline CDR1 SGHVS, CDR2 FNYEAQ. This chain's CDR3 is CASSSHRGDYTIEAFF. CDR3 bases: TGTGCCAGCAGCTCTCATAGAGGCGACTACACTATTGAAGCTTTCTTT.

The chain employs TRBV19 and TRBJ2-1, with D possibly matching TRBD2 (5 bases). V gave up 5 bases and J gave up 2 bases, with 19 bases separating them. The CDR3 extends over 17 amino acids. CDR1 is LNHDA and CDR2 is SQIVND in the germline V gene (reference sequence). The CDR3: CASSGTGSDLAYNEQFF. Here the CDR3 DNA reads TGTGCCAGTAGTGGTACGGGGAGCGATCTGGCCTACAATGAGCAGTTCTTC.

The table lists this clone with a count of one. The genes are TRBV27 and TRBJ2-5; 9 bases line up with TRBD2. The CDR3 is 15 amino acids. The trim removed 5 bases at V and 5 bases at J, leaving 9 bases unmatched. CDR1 MNHEY and CDR2 SMNVEV come from the germline V gene (reference sequence). CDR3 sequence reads: CASSDSGGTLETQYF. CDR3 coding DNA: TGTGCCAGCAGTGATAGCGGGGGCACCTTGGAGACCCAGTACTTC.

The rearrangement uses TRBV5-6 and TRBJ2-7; 9 bases match TRBD1. The trim removed 0 bases at V and 2 bases at J, leaving 3 bases unmatched. This CDR3 is 15 amino acids long. Germline loops: CDR1 SGHDT, CDR2 YYEEEE. CDR3 DNA sequence: TGTGCCAGCAGCTTGGAAGGGACAGGGACCTACGAGCAGTACTTC. This sequence encodes CASSLEGTGTYEQYF. Using reference TRBV5-6 and TRBJ2-7 for the parts outside the CDR3, the full variable domain is DAGVTQSPTHLIKTRGQQVTLRCSPKSGHDTVSWYQQALGQGPQFIFQYYEEEERQRGNFPDRFSGHQFPNYSSELNVNALLLGDSALYLCASSLEGTGTYEQYFGPGTRLTVT.

This rearrangement joins TRBV4-3 to TRBJ2-7, with D unresolved. Germline V lookup: CDR1 LGHNA, CDR2 YSLEER. The CDR3 covers 13 residues. The ends were cut back, 0 bases at V and 4 bases at J, with 7 bases in the middle. CDR3 nucleotides: TGCGCCAGCAGCCAAGATGTTACGTACGAGCAGTACTTC. This translates into CASSQDVTYEQYF.

The rearrangement joins TRBV10-3 to TRBJ2-7, with a possible D match to TRBD2 (5 bases). Trimming left V 11 bases short and J 3 bases short, with 17 bases between. The germline V gene has CDR1 ENHRY and CDR2 SYGVKD. The length of the CDR3 is 13 residues. CDR3 loop: CASGSDGGYEQYF. The CDR3, as DNA: TGTGCCTCGGGCTCGGACGGAGGCTACGAGCAGTACTTC.

The V and J genes are TRBV9 and TRBJ2-3, with a tentative D call TRBD2 (7 bases). CDR3 length: 15 amino acids. Trimming removed 5 bases at V and 0 bases at J, with 13 bases between. The germline V gene has CDR1 SGDLS and CDR2 YYNGEE. The CDR3: CASSPGGESTDTQYF. In DNA, the CDR3 is TGTGCCAGCAGTCCGGGGGGCGAGAGCACAGATACGCAGTATTTT.

The chain links TRBV2 to TRBJ2-7, with a weak D call TRBD1 (6 bases). This CDR3 is 15 amino acids long. Germline V gene lookup returns CDR1 SNHLY and CDR2 FYNNEI. Trimming took off 7 bases at V and 2 bases at J, with 18 bases between the two ends. The CDR3 region is CASKPIRDMTYEQYF. Here the CDR3 DNA reads TGTGCCAGCAAACCTATCCGGGACATGACCTACGAGCAGTACTTC.

The chain joins TRBV9 to TRBJ2-2; D is undetermined. The V end was cut by 5 bases, the J end by 7 bases, with 12 bases between. In germline, CDR1 is SGDLS, CDR2 YYNGEE. This CDR3 is built from 13 residues. DNA of the CDR3: TGTGCCAGCAGGGACGTGGGGTTCGGGGAGCTGTTTTTT. Translation: CASRDVGFGELFF.

The chain has TRBV19 and TRBJ1-1; D not certain. Germline CDR1 LNHDA, CDR2 SQIVND (reference sequence). The CDR3 has 13 residues. With 2 bases removed from V and 1 base from J, the gap between germline ends came to 5 bases. The CDR3 is CASSIQPNTEAFF. CDR3 in DNA: TGTGCCAGTAGTATACAACCGAACACTGAAGCTTTCTTT. Variable domain in full (rest from reference TRBV19 and TRBJ1-1): DGGITQSPKYLFRKEGQNVTLSCEQNLNHDAMYWYRQDPGQGLRLIYYSQIVNDFQKGDIAEGYSVSREKKESFPLTVTSAQKNPTAFYLCASSIQPNTEAFFGQGTRLTVV.